This T cell receptor beta chain was recovered during a study of control samples from healthy donors and cancer patients (TCRdb year 2020). Comments on this clone: Its antigen target is currently unknown. Base qualities are missing; no much larger clone stands one base away.

V gives up 3 bases and J gives up 7 bases, and the segment between their germline ends measures 19 bases. The CDR3 goes from the cysteine to the phenylalanine over 16 residues. Kept here is only the CDR3 DNA, which spans 48 bases and is read in frame from base 1. The germline V gene gives CDR1 as SGHDN and CDR2 as FVKESK. The library was produced with the immunoSEQ multiplex PCR assay. TCRdb retrieved this table from immuneACCESS and kept in-frame rearrangements only. Not all clones are present; in checked studies, unresolved V genes account for under half, and no reason is known for the remainder. Counted in this sample were over 150,000 clones; approximately 94% of them appeared once. The ten largest make up about 1.5% of the sample.

The source material was blood. The receptor comes from a woman younger than 35 in good health. Recombination joined TRBV14 with TRBJ2-1; the D element could tentatively be TRBD1 or TRBD2, as 5 bases agree for each. The bases read TGTGCCAGCAGCCATGGCCGGGACCGGACGATTAATGAGCAGTTCTTC. The encoded protein is CASSHGRDRTINEQFF.